This TCR beta chain appears in the sequencing data of a study of shared clonotypes between healthy human individuals. V lost 7 bases to trimming and J lost 6 bases; unmatched junction nucleotides: 11. This CDR3 comprises 15 residues. Germline loops: CDR1 MNHEY, CDR2 SVGAGI. Data came from immunoSEQ multiplex PCR; TCRdb stores just in-frame clones and leaves some out. Of roughly 2.5 million clones in the sample, roughly nine tenths were seen once. Source material: naive CD4+ T cells sorted from blood. Sample subset: CD45RA+ positively selected. The clonotype comes from a man between 18 and 29 years old in good health. The chain is built from TRBV6-5 and TRBJ1-1; 10 bases are a match to TRBD1. CDR3: CASTGTGAVGAEAFF. The CDR3 region has the DNA TGTGCCAGCACCGGGACAGGGGCCGTTGGGGCTGAAGCTTTCTTT.